Listed below are T cell receptor beta chains from one sample, sequenced in a study of cytomegalovirus exposure and HLA in healthy donors. Assay: immunoSEQ multiplex PCR; the TCRdb copy retains only in-frame clones and omits some. The sample comprises under 150,000 clones, about 88% of which are singletons, and just under 9% rests with the top ten. Material: PBMCs. The receptors derive from a man younger than 35 in good health and CMV-seropositive. The CDR3 runs from the conserved cysteine through the conserved F or W. D genes are given only for firm matches. Size is omitted from some rows. Given values are once, few, many or a class for expanded clones.

clone_size,d_call,v_call,j_call,cdr3_nt,cdr3_aa
NA,TRBD1,TRBV19,TRBJ1-1,TGTGCCAGTAGTACCGACCGGGACAGGCACACTGAAGCTTTCTTT,CASSTDRDRHTEAFF
NA,TRBD1,TRBV18,TRBJ2-5,TGTGCCAGCTCCTTCGGACAGGTTCAAGAGACCCAGTACTTC,CASSFGQVQETQYF
NA,TRBD1,TRBV5-1,TRBJ2-5,TGCGCCAGCAGCCGACAGGGCCGGGAAGAGACCCAGTACTTC,CASSRQGREETQYF
NA,TRBD1,TRBV30,TRBJ1-2,TGTGCCTGGAGAAGTGGGGGACAGATTCACTATGGCTACACCTTC,CAWRSGGQIHYGYTF
once,NA,TRBV19,TRBJ1-2,TGTGCCAGTAGCCCCCCGGGGGGAGGACAGACTAACTATGGCTACACCTTC,CASSPPGGGQTNYGYTF
NA,NA,TRBV5-1,TRBJ2-5,TGCGCCAGCAGCTTGGGCAGGGGAAACCAAGAGACCCAGTACTTC,CASSLGRGNQETQYF
NA,NA,TRBV5-1,TRBJ1-5,TGCGCCAGCAGCCCGGGGGACCGATCGTCCAATCAGCCCCAGCATTTT,CASSPGDRSSNQPQHF
once,NA,TRBV6-1,TRBJ1-1,TGTGCCAGCAGTGAAGGAGCACGGGTCGAAGCTTTCTTT,CASSEGARVEAFF
few,NA,TRBV29-1,TRBJ2-1,TGCAGCGCTCGGAGTCAAGGGGGGGCGGACAATGAGCAGTTCTTC,CSARSQGGADNEQFF
NA,TRBD2,TRBV9,TRBJ2-1,TGTGCCAGCAGCGCTAGCGGGAGCCCCTACAATGAGCAGTTCTTC,CASSASGSPYNEQFF
NA,TRBD1,TRBV7-2,TRBJ1-1,TGTGCCAGCAGCATTTACAGGGGGCTAGGTGAAGCTTTCTTT,CASSIYRGLGEAFF
NA,TRBD1,TRBV5-1,TRBJ1-1,TGCGCCAGCAGTGACAGGGAGAACACTGAAGCTTTCTTT,CASSDRENTEAFF
NA,NA,TRBV6-1,TRBJ1-1,TGTGCCAGCAGTGGGATACGGAGGACTGAAGCTTTCTTT,CASSGIRRTEAFF
NA,TRBD2,TRBV9,TRBJ2-2,TGTGCCAGCAGCGTAGGGGCTAGCGGTGCCGCCGGGGAGCTGTTTTTT,CASSVGASGAAGELFF
few,NA,TRBV2,TRBJ1-1,TGTGCCAGCACAGGGCGAGTGGGGAACACTGAAGCTTTCTTT,CASTGRVGNTEAFF
NA,TRBD1,TRBV5-1,TRBJ2-7,TGCGCCAGCAGCTCTCTCGGGACAGGGGGCGGGAACGAGCAGTACTTC,CASSSLGTGGGNEQYF
NA,NA,TRBV28,TRBJ2-7,TGTGCCAGCAGTTCAACCCCGACAGGGAGGCACGAGCAGTACTTC,CASSSTPTGRHEQYF
NA,NA,TRBV6-4,TRBJ1-2,TGTGCCAGCAGTGACTCCCCTGCTAACTATGGCTACACCTTC,CASSDSPANYGYTF
NA,NA,TRBV6-5,TRBJ1-5,TGTGCCAGCAGTTTTGACAGGTATCAGCCCCAGCATTTT,CASSFDRYQPQHF
NA,TRBD1,TRBV5-1,TRBJ2-1,TGCGCCAGCAGCTCGGGACAGTCTGTCTCCTACAATGAGCAGTTCTTC,CASSSGQSVSYNEQFF
NA,NA,TRBV7-6,TRBJ2-7,TGTGCCAGCAGCTTAGAGGGGGGGGCGTCCTACGAGCAGTACTTC,CASSLEGGASYEQYF
NA,TRBD1,TRBV6-1,TRBJ2-1,TGTGCCAGCAGTGGACGACAGGGGATTCTCTACAATGAGCAGTTCTTC,CASSGRQGILYNEQFF
NA,TRBD1,TRBV6-5,TRBJ1-4,TGTGCCAGCAGTTACTCGAGACAGGGAAATGAAAAACTGTTTTTT,CASSYSRQGNEKLFF
NA,TRBD1,TRBV9,TRBJ2-6,TGTGCCAGCAGCCCGAGGGGGACAGGGGATTCTGGGGCCAACGTCCTGACTTTC,CASSPRGTGDSGANVLTF
NA,TRBD1,TRBV5-6,TRBJ1-2,TGTGCCAGCAGCTTGGGAAGGAGGAGGACAGGGAATATAAACTATGGCTACACCTTC,CASSLGRRRTGNINYGYTF
NA,TRBD1,TRBV10-2,TRBJ1-1,TGCGCCAGCAGTGGGACAGGGGTAGTGGTACACACTGAAGCTTTCTTT,CASSGTGVVVHTEAFF
NA,TRBD2,TRBV7-9,TRBJ2-2,TGTGCCAGCAGCTCACCGACTAGCGGGAGTTCCGGGGAGCTGTTTTTT,CASSSPTSGSSGELFF
NA,NA,TRBV27,TRBJ1-1,TGTGCCAGCAGTTTGCAGGGGATGAACACTGAAGCTTTCTTT,CASSLQGMNTEAFF
NA,TRBD2,TRBV6-1,TRBJ2-3,TGTGCCAGCAGTGAAGCCCTGGCGGGGGGCACAGATACGCAGTATTTT,CASSEALAGGTDTQYF
NA,TRBD1,TRBV6-1,TRBJ2-7,TGTGCCAGCAGACCCGGGACAGGACCCTACGAGCAGTACTTC,CASRPGTGPYEQYF
NA,TRBD1,TRBV14,TRBJ2-7,TGTGCCAGCAGCCAAGCGCACAGGGGGCCCCCCTACGAGCAGTACTTC,CASSQAHRGPPYEQYF
NA,TRBD2,TRBV2,TRBJ2-5,TGTGCCAGCAGTGAACTAGCGGTACTCCAAGAGACCCAGTACTTC,CASSELAVLQETQYF
NA,NA,TRBV30,TRBJ2-1,TGTGCCCAAGGGCCAGGGGCTGGCTCTGGTGAGCAGTTCTTC,CAQGPGAGSGEQFF
NA,NA,TRBV7-8,TRBJ2-5,TGTGCCAGCAACCCGCAGGGGGGAGAGACCCAGTACTTC,CASNPQGGETQYF
NA,TRBD1,TRBV5-1,TRBJ1-2,TGCGCCAGCAGCTACGGACAGGCCTATGGCTACACCTTC,CASSYGQAYGYTF
NA,TRBD2,TRBV7-6,TRBJ2-1,TGTGCCAGCAGCCCGGGACTAGCGGGAGGTGAGGAGCAGTTCTTC,CASSPGLAGGEEQFF
NA,NA,TRBV19,TRBJ1-2,TGTGCCAGTAGTCCCGGACAGTACTATGGCTACACCTTC,CASSPGQYYGYTF
NA,TRBD1,TRBV7-2,TRBJ1-6,TGTGCCAGCAGCTTAGACAGGGGGATGGGGAATTCACCCCTCCACTTT,CASSLDRGMGNSPLHF
NA,NA,TRBV11-2,TRBJ1-6,TGTGCCAGCAGCTCACTGCAAAGACTTAATGTGGGTTCACCCCTCCACTTT,CASSSLQRLNVGSPLHF
few,NA,TRBV2,TRBJ2-7,TGTGCCAGCCTGTCGTTACGAGAGGCCGAGCAGTACTTC,CASLSLREAEQYF
NA,NA,TRBV6-5,TRBJ2-1,TGTGCCAGCAGTAAGGATCGGGCCTACAATGAGCAGTTCTTC,CASSKDRAYNEQFF
NA,TRBD1,TRBV2,TRBJ2-3,TGTGCCAGCAGTGATGATAAGGGGGCGGCAGATACGCAGTATTTT,CASSDDKGAADTQYF
NA,NA,TRBV4-1,TRBJ1-3,TGCGCCAGCAGCCAAGCTGAGGGCGCGGAAGGAAACACCATATATTTT,CASSQAEGAEGNTIYF
NA,TRBD1,TRBV5-8,TRBJ2-3,TGTGCCAGCAGCTTGGCTAGGACAGGGGGAAATACGCAGTATTTT,CASSLARTGGNTQYF
NA,NA,TRBV7-2,TRBJ1-4,TGTGCCAGCAGCTTAGCGCGGGGGGAGGCAAATGAAAAACTGTTTTTT,CASSLARGEANEKLFF
NA,NA,TRBV2,TRBJ1-1,TGTGCCAGCCATGGGGCCCCAGAAGCTTTCTTT,CASHGAPEAFF
NA,TRBD1,TRBV10-3,TRBJ1-1,TGTGCCATCAGTGTTAGGACAGGGGTCTTGAACACTGAAGCTTTCTTT,CAISVRTGVLNTEAFF
NA,NA,TRBV21-1,TRBJ2-1,TGTGCCAGCAGCAAAACGGGCGGGAGGGCCCCTAACAATGAGCAGTTCTTC,CASSKTGGRAPNNEQFF
few,NA,TRBV2,TRBJ2-7,TGTGCCAGCAGTGTTTCACTCTCCTACGAGCAGTACTTC,CASSVSLSYEQYF
NA,NA,TRBV11-2,TRBJ2-7,TGTGCCAGCAGCTTAGCGGGTGGACACGGATACGAGCAGTACTTC,CASSLAGGHGYEQYF
NA,NA,TRBV2,TRBJ2-7,TGTGCCAGCAGTGTTGAGAGAAGCTACGAGCAGTACTTC,CASSVERSYEQYF
NA,TRBD2,TRBV30,TRBJ2-2,TGTGCCTGGAGACGGGGGGGCGGCACCGGGGAGCTGTTTTTT,CAWRRGGGTGELFF
NA,NA,TRBV6-5,TRBJ1-2,TGTGCCAGCACCCTAACCGCTGGGGCGCGCTATGGCTACACCTTC,CASTLTAGARYGYTF
NA,NA,TRBV7-2,TRBJ1-5,TGTGCCAGCAGCTTAACAGGGTGGGTAAGCCAGCCCCAGCATTTT,CASSLTGWVSQPQHF
NA,NA,TRBV5-1,TRBJ2-7,TGCGCCAGGAGACAGGATAGGAGATCCTACGAGCAGTACTTC,CARRQDRRSYEQYF